This is a list of T cell receptor beta chains from one sample in a study of patients and donors after allogeneic stem cell transplantation. A single record per CDR3 protein comes from TCRdb applying MiXCR to the RT-PCR reads. The sample includes fewer than 15,000 distinct CDR3 sequences, 20% to 25% seen only once; the top ten take about 47%. The specimen was blood, either unsorted or a sorted T cell fraction (not recorded which). These receptors all come from a human donor who was either an allogeneic HSCT recipient or a stem cell or donor lymphocyte infusion donor (not recorded which). It is not recorded whose cells these are; they may come from a transplant donor. CDR3s include the opening cysteine and the closing phenylalanine or tryptophan. Each record gives: V gene, clone size, D gene, J gene, CDR3 protein, CDR3 DNA. The D gene is left open where the match is weak. Expanded clones get a size class; other rows say once, few or many, or leave the size out.

V: TRBV12-3/TRBV12-4
size: -
D: -
J: TRBJ1-1
CDR3: CASSFRGEAFF
DNA: TGTGCCAGCAGTTTCAGGGGTGAAGCTTTCTTT

V: TRBV6-2/TRBV6-3
size: few
D: -
J: TRBJ1-2
CDR3: CASWTVNYGYTF
DNA: TGTGCCAGCTGGACAGTTAACTATGGCTACACCTTC

V: TRBV7-9
size: -
D: TRBD1
J: TRBJ2-5
CDR3: CASSSRTGRETQYF
DNA: TGTGCCAGCAGCTCTCGGACAGGGAGGGAGACCCAGTACTTC

V: TRBV28
size: many
D: TRBD1
J: TRBJ1-5
CDR3: CASRQTLTGGNQPQHF
DNA: TGTGCCAGCAGACAAACCCTTACAGGGGGCAATCAGCCCCAGCATTTT

V: TRBV29-1
size: many
D: -
J: TRBJ2-5
CDR3: CSVEDPGKETQYF
DNA: TGCAGCGTTGAAGACCCCGGCAAAGAGACCCAGTACTTC

V: TRBV6-1
size: many
D: -
J: TRBJ1-2
CDR3: CASSVPGHFYGYTF
DNA: TGTGCCAGCAGTGTTCCGGGACATTTCTATGGCTACACCTTC

V: TRBV29-1
size: -
D: -
J: TRBJ2-1
CDR3: CSARGHLNSYNEQFF
DNA: TGCAGCGCCCGAGGGCACCTAAACTCCTACAATGAGCAGTTCTTC

V: TRBV5-1
size: -
D: -
J: TRBJ2-5
CDR3: CASSKPFRTPQETQYF
DNA: TGCGCCAGCAGTAAACCATTTAGGACTCCACAAGAGACCCAGTACTTC

V: TRBV4-2
size: -
D: TRBD2
J: TRBJ2-7
CDR3: CASSHSGKRNYEQYF
DNA: TGTGCCAGCAGCCATAGCGGGAAAAGGAACTACGAGCAGTACTTC

V: TRBV20-1
size: -
D: -
J: TRBJ2-5
CDR3: CSASFGRQETQYF
DNA: TGCAGTGCTAGCTTTGGCAGACAAGAGACCCAGTACTTC

V: TRBV11-1
size: -
D: -
J: TRBJ2-7
CDR3: CASSLGGASYEQYF
DNA: TGTGCCAGCAGCTTAGGCGGCGCTAGCTACGAGCAGTACTTC

V: TRBV2
size: -
D: -
J: TRBJ2-1
CDR3: CASSSAVAYNEQFF
DNA: TGTGCCAGCAGCTCCGCGGTGGCCTACAATGAGCAGTTCTTC

V: TRBV7-2
size: few
D: -
J: TRBJ1-2
CDR3: CASSLGQLGGYTF
DNA: TGTGCCAGCAGCTTAGGACAGCTCGGGGGCTACACCTTC

V: TRBV4-2
size: many
D: TRBD1
J: TRBJ1-1
CDR3: CASSQAGTGNTEAFF
DNA: TGTGCCAGCAGCCAAGCCGGGACAGGGAACACTGAAGCTTTCTTT

V: TRBV5-1
size: -
D: TRBD1
J: TRBJ1-1
CDR3: CASSGQGVAEAFF
DNA: TGCGCCAGCAGCGGACAGGGTGTAGCTGAAGCTTTCTTT

V: TRBV7-2
size: -
D: TRBD1
J: TRBJ1-1
CDR3: CASSLGRDRGLNEAFF
DNA: TGTGCCAGCAGCTTAGGGAGGGACAGGGGGCTTAATGAAGCTTTCTTT

V: TRBV12-3/TRBV12-4
size: many
D: -
J: TRBJ1-2
CDR3: CASTFGSRASTF
DNA: TGTGCCAGCACCTTCGGATCGAGGGCCTCCACCTTC

V: TRBV18
size: -
D: -
J: TRBJ1-2
CDR3: CASSRDSYGYTF
DNA: TGTGCCAGCTCACGTGACAGCTATGGCTACACCTTC

V: TRBV10-3
size: -
D: TRBD1
J: TRBJ1-1
CDR3: CAIRAGGSNTEAFF
DNA: TGTGCCATCAGGGCAGGGGGTTCGAACACTGAAGCTTTCTTT

V: TRBV7-9
size: -
D: -
J: TRBJ1-1
CDR3: CASSLVYTEAFF
DNA: TGTGCCAGCAGCTTAGTTTACACTGAAGCTTTCTTT

V: TRBV7-2
size: many
D: -
J: TRBJ1-3
CDR3: CASSFPDSGNTIYF
DNA: TGTGCCAGCAGCTTCCCGGACTCTGGAAACACCATATATTTT

V: TRBV28
size: -
D: TRBD1
J: TRBJ1-2
CDR3: CASSLYPGGQGSPYGYTF
DNA: TGTGCCAGCAGTTTATATCCCGGTGGACAGGGGAGCCCCTATGGCTACACCTTC

V: TRBV21-1
size: -
D: -
J: TRBJ2-2
CDR3: CASNKSPSGRIVTGELFF
DNA: TGTGCCAGCAACAAAAGCCCTAGCGGGAGGATCGTCACCGGGGAGCTGTTTTTT

V: TRBV4-3
size: many
D: -
J: TRBJ1-1
CDR3: CASSQETTGGTEAFF
DNA: TGCGCCAGCAGCCAAGAGACCACGGGGGGCACTGAAGCTTTCTTT

V: TRBV15
size: few
D: TRBD2
J: TRBJ2-1
CDR3: CATSRGEGPYNEQFF
DNA: TGTGCCACCAGCAGAGGGGAGGGTCCCTACAATGAGCAGTTCTTC

V: TRBV7-2
size: many
D: -
J: TRBJ1-5
CDR3: CASSTRGMGNQPQHF
DNA: TGTGCCAGCAGCACGAGAGGAATGGGCAATCAGCCCCAGCATTTT

V: TRBV27
size: -
D: -
J: TRBJ2-3
CDR3: CASSFQAGFTDTQYF
DNA: TGTGCCAGCAGTTTCCAGGCGGGGTTCACAGATACGCAGTATTTT

V: TRBV20-1
size: few
D: -
J: TRBJ1-2
CDR3: CSARVEGMGHGYTF
DNA: TGCAGTGCTAGAGTTGAGGGTATGGGGCATGGCTACACCTTC

V: TRBV7-6
size: -
D: -
J: TRBJ1-4
CDR3: CASSFGATNEKLFF
DNA: TGTGCCAGCAGCTTCGGTGCAACTAATGAAAAACTGTTTTTT

V: TRBV28
size: many
D: TRBD1
J: TRBJ1-2
CDR3: CASSSYSYGQGRNYGYTF
DNA: TGTGCCAGCAGTTCATACTCTTACGGACAGGGGAGAAACTATGGCTACACCTTC

V: TRBV28
size: many
D: -
J: TRBJ1-5
CDR3: CASSPLGIISNQPQHF
DNA: TGTGCCAGCAGCCCCCTGGGCATCATTAGCAATCAGCCCCAGCATTTT

V: TRBV15
size: few
D: -
J: TRBJ2-7
CDR3: CATSRDTQGANEQYF
DNA: TGTGCCACCAGCAGAGATACCCAAGGCGCCAACGAGCAGTACTTC

V: TRBV6-1
size: few
D: -
J: TRBJ1-3
CDR3: CASNRGSNSGNTIYF
DNA: TGTGCCAGCAACCGGGGCAGCAACTCTGGAAACACCATATATTTT

V: TRBV6-5
size: -
D: TRBD1
J: TRBJ1-5
CDR3: CASSYDRGVFSNQPQHF
DNA: TGTGCCAGCAGTTACGACAGGGGAGTTTTTAGCAATCAGCCCCAGCATTTT

V: TRBV7-2
size: few
D: -
J: TRBJ2-5
CDR3: CASSLAGGETQYF
DNA: TGTGCCAGCAGCTTAGCGGGGGGAGAGACCCAGTACTTC

V: TRBV12-3/TRBV12-4
size: few
D: TRBD1
J: TRBJ1-5
CDR3: CASSDNSDRADQPQHF
DNA: TGTGCCAGCAGTGATAATTCCGACAGGGCGGATCAGCCCCAGCATTTT

V: TRBV20-1
size: few
D: -
J: TRBJ1-2
CDR3: CSARDSSLHYGYTF
DNA: TGCAGTGCTAGAGATAGCTCCCTGCACTATGGCTACACCTTC

V: TRBV6-2/TRBV6-3
size: few
D: -
J: TRBJ2-7
CDR3: CASSPGVSYEQYF
DNA: TGTGCCAGCAGTCCGGGAGTTTCCTACGAGCAGTACTTC

V: TRBV7-2
size: many
D: -
J: TRBJ1-4
CDR3: CASSPFLIPNEKLFF
DNA: TGTGCCAGCAGCCCGTTCCTTATTCCTAATGAAAAACTGTTTTTT

V: TRBV20-1
size: once
D: TRBD2
J: TRBJ2-7
CDR3: CSAREARLGLPSYEQYF
DNA: TGCAGTGCTAGAGAGGCCCGGTTGGGACTACCCTCCTACGAGCAGTACTTC

V: TRBV18
size: -
D: -
J: TRBJ2-2
CDR3: CASSPQGNTGELFF
DNA: TGTGCCAGCTCACCACAGGGGAACACCGGGGAGCTGTTTTTT

V: TRBV20-1
size: -
D: TRBD1
J: TRBJ1-5
CDR3: CSARIGTGNNQPQHF
DNA: TGCAGTGCTAGAATCGGGACAGGGAATAATCAGCCCCAGCATTTT

V: TRBV20-1
size: -
D: TRBD2
J: TRBJ2-3
CDR3: CSARLLAGGPLDTQYF
DNA: TGCAGTGCTAGGTTACTAGCGGGAGGGCCACTAGATACGCAGTATTTT

V: TRBV20-1
size: -
D: -
J: TRBJ2-1
CDR3: CSASIGLAEQFF
DNA: TGCAGTGCTAGCATTGGGCTAGCGGAGCAGTTCTTC

V: TRBV12-3/TRBV12-4
size: -
D: -
J: TRBJ2-7
CDR3: CASSLEGRLLEQYF
DNA: TGTGCCAGCAGTTTAGAGGGACGACTTCTCGAGCAGTACTTC

V: TRBV6-6
size: many
D: -
J: TRBJ1-3
CDR3: CASSPPQNTIYF
DNA: TGTGCCAGCAGCCCCCCCCAAAACACCATATATTTT

V: TRBV2
size: few
D: TRBD1
J: TRBJ1-5
CDR3: CASRRDRVWHPNQPQHF
DNA: TGTGCCAGCAGACGGGACAGGGTTTGGCATCCCAATCAGCCCCAGCATTTT

V: TRBV12-3/TRBV12-4
size: few
D: TRBD1
J: TRBJ1-4
CDR3: CASSRQGGANEKLFF
DNA: TGTGCCAGCAGTCGACAGGGGGGGGCTAATGAAAAACTGTTTTTT

V: TRBV2
size: -
D: TRBD2
J: TRBJ2-3
CDR3: CASSLLAGGIDTQYF
DNA: TGTGCCAGCAGTTTACTAGCGGGAGGAATAGATACGCAGTATTTT